One sample yielded the 27 T cell receptor beta chains listed below, sequenced in a study of blood T cells in healthy people across ages. Using a J-beta primer mix together with a sample-barcoded 5' primer, a second PCR was run for roughly 7 to 12 cycles. MiXCR was run by TCRdb on the 5' RACE reads, yielding one entry per CDR3 protein. The repertoire holds under 1 million distinct CDR3 sequences, with under 45% as singletons. Sequencing used blood. Every receptor here comes from a man in his sixties in good health.

This clonotype appeared once. V usage is TRBV12-3 or TRBV12-4 and J usage is TRBJ1-6; TRBD1 might be the D (5 bases). CDR3 length: 15 amino acids. Trimming left V 5 bases short and J 9 bases short, with 17 bases between. CDR3 amino acids: CASSLKGYRASPLHF. Written as DNA, the CDR3 is TGTGCCAGCAGTCTCAAGGGGTATCGAGCTTCACCCCTCCACTTT.

The V call is TRBV4-1, the J call TRBJ2-3, with 8 bases aligning to TRBD2. The CDR3 is 17 residues long. J was trimmed by 0 bases and V by 1 base; bases with no gene match: 6. Germline CDR1 and CDR2: MGHRA and YSYEKL. The CDR3 loop reads CASSQGIAGSSTDTQYF. The DNA of the CDR3 is TGCGCCAGCAGCCAAGGCATAGCGGGGAGTAGCACAGATACGCAGTATTTT.

This clonotype was observed a handful of times. The J gene is TRBJ2-3, the V gene TRBV12-3 or TRBV12-4; 11 bases match TRBD1. V dropped 5 bases and J dropped 14; count of bases not matched to a gene: 12. The CDR3 runs 14 residues. The CDR3 DNA reads as TGTGCCAGCAGTCCCAATACCAGCGGGACAGGGGGGTATTTT. Its protein is CASSPNTSGTGGYF.

The chain has TRBV11-1 and TRBJ2-6; perhaps D is TRBD1 or TRBD2 (5 bases each). The ends were cut back, 5 bases at V and 1 base at J, with 18 bases in the middle. There are 18 residues in the CDR3. The germline CDR1 and CDR2 sequences are SGHAT and FQDESV (reference sequence). In DNA form, the CDR3 reads TGTGCCAGCAGCGCAGGGCTCTTGGGGGAATCTGGGGCCAACGTCCTGACTTTC. Encoded protein: CASSAGLLGESGANVLTF.

CDR3 bases: TGTGCCAGCAAGGCTAGCGGGGGGCAAGGGACAGATACGCAGTATTTT. It specifies CASKASGGQGTDTQYF. V and J are TRBV7-8 and TRBJ2-3; 11 positions match TRBD2. V shed 7 bases, J shed 3 bases, and the junction held 9 bases outside the gene matches. The CDR3 is 16 residues long. CDR1 SGHVS and CDR2 FQNEAQ come from the germline V gene.

The V and J genes are TRBV2 and TRBJ1-1, with D tentatively TRBD1 (5 bases). The CDR3 runs 15 residues. Germline V lookup: CDR1 SNHLY, CDR2 FYNNEI. Trimming took off 0 bases at V and 3 bases at J, with 11 bases between the two ends. The CDR3 bases are TGTGCCAGCAGTGAAGCGAGGGGCGCCTACACTGAAGCTTTCTTT. Amino acids: CASSEARGAYTEAFF.

V is TRBV20-1 and J is TRBJ1-2; D unresolved. The germline gives CDR1 DFQATT, CDR2 SNEGSKA (reference sequence). CDR3 length: 14 amino acids. V lost 3 bases to trimming and J lost 6 bases, with 17 bases between them. The CDR3 loop is CSASIAAEGHGYTF. Written as DNA, the CDR3 is TGCAGTGCTAGCATCGCTGCAGAGGGTCATGGCTACACCTTC.

The chain carries TRBV7-2 and TRBJ2-3, with D uncertain. This CDR3 has 15 amino acids. Germline assignment: CDR1 SGHTA and CDR2 FQGNSA. Trimming pared 4 bases from V and 1 base from J, leaving 12 bases between. This chain's CDR3 is CASSSVAAGTDTQYF. Here the CDR3 DNA reads TGTGCCAGCAGCTCCGTGGCGGCTGGCACAGATACGCAGTATTTT.

The chain is built from TRBV7-2 and TRBJ1-5, with a weak D call TRBD1 (6 bases). Deletions cut 5 bases from V and 4 bases from J, with 12 bases between. Germline V lookup: CDR1 SGHTA, CDR2 FQGNSA. The CDR3 runs 14 residues. The CDR3 is CASSTVQGNQPQHF. The CDR3 DNA reads as TGTGCCAGCAGCACCGTCCAGGGGAATCAGCCCCAGCATTTT. The variable domain in full, with the rest retrieved from reference TRBV7-2 and TRBJ1-5, is GAGVSQSPSNKVTEKGKDVELRCDPISGHTALYWYRQSLGQGLEFLIYFQGNSAPDKSGLPSDRFSAERTGGSVSTLTIQRTQQEDSAVYLCASSTVQGNQPQHFGDGTRLSIL.

This clonotype was counted only a few times. The V call is TRBV2, the J call TRBJ2-7; 7 bases fit TRBD2. The DNA end lines up better with TRBJ2-5; the J call may be wrong. The CDR3 sequence is 15 residues long. Germline-derived CDR1 and CDR2 are SNHLY and FYNNEI. The CDR3 DNA is TGTGCCAGCAGATCACCAGCGGGGATGGCGGAGACCCAGTACTTC. This translates into CASRSPAGMAETQYF.

Only one count was recorded for this clonotype. V is TRBV20-1 and J is TRBJ2-1; perhaps TRBD2 as D (6 bases). The CDR3 spans 16 residues. CDR1 is DFQATT, CDR2 SNEGSKA, per germline (reference sequence). Trimming cost V 2 bases and J 9 bases, with 23 bases left between them. CDR3 in DNA: TGCAGTGCTAGATTTCGCCAGGGCATTACCGGGGGTGAGCAGTTCTTC. It codes for CSARFRQGITGGEQFF.

V is TRBV6-2 or TRBV6-3 and J is TRBJ2-7, with D possibly being TRBD1 (5 bases). The J call may be wrong; the DNA end is better matched by TRBJ2-5. Germline V lookup: CDR1 MNHEY, CDR2 SVGEGT. The CDR3 extends over 13 amino acids. The CDR3 region is CASSYPDKETQYF. The CDR3 coding sequence is TGTGCCAGCAGTTACCCGGACAAAGAGACCCAGTACTTC.

This clonotype turned up a few times. The chain joins TRBV27 to TRBJ2-5, with no clear D. TRBJ2-7 explains the end of the DNA better; the J call may be wrong. Germline V CDR1 and CDR2: MNHEY, SMNVEV (reference sequence). The CDR3 runs 15 residues. CDR3 sequence (DNA): TGTGCCAGCAGTTTATCGCGGCAGAAAGCCTACGAGCAGTACTTC. Amino acid sequence: CASSLSRQKAYEQYF.

In its sample, this clonotype was seen once. Mismatch with germline at one junction end may stem from a read error. The genes are TRBV20-1 and TRBJ2-3; the D is unclear. The CDR3 totals 15 residues. CDR1 and CDR2 (germline): DFQATT, SNEGSKA (reference sequence). DNA of the CDR3: TGCAGTGCTAGAGGCCCACAGAGCAGCACAGCTACGCAGTATTTT. Amino acid sequence: CSARGPQSSTATQYF.

The chain employs TRBV29-1 and TRBJ2-3; weak D call: TRBD2 (6 bases). Germline loops: CDR1 SQVTM, CDR2 ANQGSEA. Trimming removed 7 bases from V and 6 bases from J, with 11 bases in between. CDR3 size: 11 residues. CDR3 protein: CSGRVVDTQYF. CDR3 sequence (DNA): TGCAGCGGGAGGGTCGTGGATACGCAGTATTTT.

The J gene is TRBJ2-5, the V gene TRBV28; D may be TRBD2 (6 bases). The better agreement between TRBJ2-7 and the DNA end casts doubt on the J call. The CDR3 is made up of 11 amino acids. The germline V gene encodes CDR1 MDHEN and CDR2 SYDVKM. In DNA form, the CDR3 reads TGTGCCACCATGGGGGGCTACGAGCAGTACTTC. Translating it yields CATMGGYEQYF.

The chain recombines TRBV7-2 with TRBJ2-5; 9 bases agree with TRBD1. Germline V gene sequence: CDR1 SGHTA, CDR2 FQGNSA. V dropped 1 base and J dropped 11; count of bases not matched to a gene: 11. The CDR3 totals 15 residues. The CDR3 is CASSLGDRVANEQYF. CDR3 nucleotide sequence: TGTGCCAGCAGCTTAGGGGACAGGGTGGCCAATGAGCAGTACTTC.

The gene calls are TRBV5-6 and TRBJ2-4, with D tentatively TRBD2 (5 bases). The DNA matches TRBJ2-7 better at its end, which makes the J call doubtful. Looked up from germline, CDR1 is SGHDT and CDR2 is YYEEEE. The CDR3 totals 17 residues. CDR3: CASKFGKRPLRGYEQYF. Written as DNA, the CDR3 is TGTGCCAGCAAATTTGGGAAGCGGCCCCTCCGAGGATACGAGCAGTACTTC.

The V and J genes are TRBV27 and TRBJ2-5, with D unclear. TRBJ2-7 matches the DNA end more closely, so the J call is doubtful. The CDR3 spans 15 residues. CDR1 MNHEY and CDR2 SMNVEV come from the germline V gene (reference sequence). CDR3 nucleotides: TGTGCCAGCAGTCCTACAATATTGAACAGCTACGAGCAGTACTTC. Residues: CASSPTILNSYEQYF.

This clonotype has only a few counts. The rearrangement uses TRBV12-3 or TRBV12-4 and TRBJ2-7; tentatively, D is TRBD2 (7 bases). This CDR3 spans 15 amino acids. Trimming shortened V by 6 bases and J by 4 bases, and 19 bases separated the two germline ends. CDR3 region: CASSQLGGAAYEQYF. The CDR3 coding sequence is TGTGCCAGCAGCCAGTTGGGGGGGGCCGCATACGAGCAGTACTTC.

V usage is TRBV7-3 and J usage is TRBJ2-1; 10 bases agree with TRBD1. The V gene's germline CDR1 is SGHTA and CDR2 FQGTGA. This CDR3 contains 14 residues. Germline trimming cut 2 bases from V and 9 bases from J; bases unmatched to any gene: 4. The CDR3 loop is CASSLDRGQGEQFF. In nucleotides, the CDR3 is TGTGCCAGCAGCTTAGACAGGGGGCAGGGTGAGCAGTTCTTC. The full variable domain, completed using reference TRBV7-3 and TRBJ2-1, is GAGVSQTPSNKVTEKGKYVELRCDPISGHTALYWYRQSLGQGPEFLIYFQGTGAADDSGLPNDRFFAVRPEGSVSTLKIQRTERGDSAVYLCASSLDRGQGEQFFGPGTRLTVL.

This sequence joins TRBV19 and TRBJ2-3; TRBD1 might be the D (6 bases). CDR3 length: 15 amino acids. V dropped 8 bases and J dropped 6 bases, with 21 bases sitting between them. The V gene's germline CDR1 is LNHDA and CDR2 SQIVND (reference sequence). As DNA, the CDR3 is TGTGCCAGTTCGACGCTAGGGACCACAGGGGATACGCAGTATTTT. Translating gives CASSTLGTTGDTQYF. Full variable domain (missing parts from reference TRBV19 and TRBJ2-3): DGGITQSPKYLFRKEGQNVTLSCEQNLNHDAMYWYRQDPGQGLRLIYYSQIVNDFQKGDIAEGYSVSREKKESFPLTVTSAQKNPTAFYLCASSTLGTTGDTQYFGPGTRLTVL.

The chain combines TRBV7-2 with TRBJ2-5; D is possibly TRBD1 (5 bases). The DNA end lines up better with TRBJ2-7; the J call may be wrong. CDR3 size: 14 residues. Germline V gene data show CDR1 as SGHTA and CDR2 as FQGNSA. The CDR3, as DNA: TGTGCCAGCAGCTCCGGACACCAAACCTACGAGCAGTACTTC. It translates to CASSSGHQTYEQYF.

A few counts support this clonotype. The chain links TRBV4-3 to TRBJ1-4; D is uncertain. The CDR3 totals 16 residues. The V gene's germline CDR1 is LGHNA and CDR2 YSLEER. The V end was cut by 3 bases, the J end by 5 bases, with 16 bases between. The CDR3 region has the DNA TGCGCCAGCAGCCAGGCCTCGGGAGGTAGGAATGAAAAACTGTTTTTT. Amino acid sequence: CASSQASGGRNEKLFF.

The chain joins TRBV10-3 to TRBJ2-7; 8 bases are shared with TRBD2. The germline CDR1 and CDR2 sequences are ENHRY and SYGVKD. The CDR3 sequence is 12 residues long. Trimming took 6 bases from V and 7 from J; bases not matched to a gene: 5. The CDR3 nucleotides read TGTGCCATCAGCGGGGGGGGAGCGGAGCAGTACTTC. Amino acid sequence: CAISGGGAEQYF.

The chain combines TRBV28 with TRBJ2-1; 8 positions agree with TRBD2. V lost 4 bases, J lost 13 bases, and 6 bases stayed unmatched. Germline V gene data show CDR1 as MDHEN and CDR2 as SYDVKM. The CDR3 is 12 residues long. Written as DNA, the CDR3 is TGTGCCAGCAGTTCTCCCGGGGGGGCCCAGTTCTTC. Its protein is CASSSPGGAQFF.

The genes are TRBV5-1 and TRBJ1-2, with 9 positions matching TRBD1. The CDR3 is made up of 16 amino acids. Germline V gene data show CDR1 as SGHRS and CDR2 as YFSETQ. Trimming at V came to 3 bases and at J to 9 bases, leaving 15 bases not matched to a gene. This CDR3 is CASSSIPSGTGRRYTF. CDR3 bases: TGCGCCAGCAGCTCGATACCCTCCGGGACAGGGAGACGCTACACCTTC.